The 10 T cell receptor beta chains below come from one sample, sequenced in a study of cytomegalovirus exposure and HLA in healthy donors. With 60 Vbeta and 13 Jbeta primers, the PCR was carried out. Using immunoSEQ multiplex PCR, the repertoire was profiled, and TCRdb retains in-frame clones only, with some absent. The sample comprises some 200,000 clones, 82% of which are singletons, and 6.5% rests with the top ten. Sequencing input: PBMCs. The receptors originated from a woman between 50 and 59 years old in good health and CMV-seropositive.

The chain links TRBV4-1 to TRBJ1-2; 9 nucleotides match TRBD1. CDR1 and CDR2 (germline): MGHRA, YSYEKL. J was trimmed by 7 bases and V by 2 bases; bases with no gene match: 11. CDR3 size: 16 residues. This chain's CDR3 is CASSQNAQGANSGYTF. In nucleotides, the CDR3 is TGCGCCAGCAGCCAAAATGCACAGGGGGCGAATTCTGGCTACACCTTC.

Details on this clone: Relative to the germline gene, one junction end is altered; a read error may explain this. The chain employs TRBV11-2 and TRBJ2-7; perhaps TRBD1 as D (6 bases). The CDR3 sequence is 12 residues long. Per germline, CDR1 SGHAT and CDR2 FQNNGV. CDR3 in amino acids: CASSTTGYEHYF. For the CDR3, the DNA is TGTGCCAGCAGCACCACAGGGTACGAGCATTACTTC.

CDR3 nucleotide sequence: TGTGCCAGCAGTTACGGAGGCGGGAGCCACGAGCAGTACTTC. Its translation is CASSYGGGSHEQYF. V and J are TRBV6-5 and TRBJ2-7, with TRBD2 identical over 7 bases. J was trimmed by 5 bases and V by 2 bases; bases with no gene match: 6. Germline V gives CDR1 MNHEY, CDR2 SVGAGI. The CDR3 sequence is 14 residues long.

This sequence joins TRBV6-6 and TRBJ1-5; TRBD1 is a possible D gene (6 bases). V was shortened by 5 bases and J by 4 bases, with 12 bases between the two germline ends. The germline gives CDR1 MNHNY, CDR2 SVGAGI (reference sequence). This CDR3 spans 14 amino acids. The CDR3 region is CASSTQGINQPQHF. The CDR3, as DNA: TGTGCCAGCAGTACGCAGGGGATTAATCAGCCCCAGCATTTT.

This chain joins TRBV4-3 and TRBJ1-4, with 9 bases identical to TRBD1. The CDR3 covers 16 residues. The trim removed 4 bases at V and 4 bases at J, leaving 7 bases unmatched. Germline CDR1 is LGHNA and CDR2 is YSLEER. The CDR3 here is CASSRVQTGGNEKLFF. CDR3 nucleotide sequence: TGCGCCAGCAGCCGCGTCCAGACAGGGGGTAATGAAAAACTGTTTTTT.

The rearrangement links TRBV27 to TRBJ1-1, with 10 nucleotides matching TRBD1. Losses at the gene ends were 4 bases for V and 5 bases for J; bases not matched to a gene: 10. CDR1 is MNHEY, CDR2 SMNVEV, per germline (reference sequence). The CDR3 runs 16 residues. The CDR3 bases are TGTGCCAGCAGTTCAGAGGTGACAGGGGGCGAAACTGAAGCTTTCTTT. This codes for CASSSEVTGGETEAFF.

The CDR3 protein is CASYGTSGVYEQYF. The DNA for the CDR3 is TGTGCCAGCTATGGGACCTCGGGGGTCTACGAGCAGTACTTC. The chain links TRBV28 to TRBJ2-5, with D tentatively TRBD2 (6 bases). Near its end, the DNA agrees better with TRBJ2-7, so the J call may be wrong. Germline V gene sequence: CDR1 MDHEN, CDR2 SYDVKM. The CDR3 contains 14 residues.

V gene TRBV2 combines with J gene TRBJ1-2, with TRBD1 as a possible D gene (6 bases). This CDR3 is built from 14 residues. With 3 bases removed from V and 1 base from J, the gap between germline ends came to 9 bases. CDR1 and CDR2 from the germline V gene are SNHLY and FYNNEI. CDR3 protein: CASSDMGHNYGYTF. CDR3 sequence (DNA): TGTGCCAGCAGTGATATGGGACATAACTATGGCTACACCTTC. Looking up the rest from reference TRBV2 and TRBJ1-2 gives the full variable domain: EPEVTQTPSHQVTQMGQEVILRCVPISNHLYFYWYRQILGQKVEFLVSFYNNEISEKSEIFDDQFSVERPDGSNFTLKIRSTKLEDSAMYFCASSDMGHNYGYTFGSGTRLTVV.

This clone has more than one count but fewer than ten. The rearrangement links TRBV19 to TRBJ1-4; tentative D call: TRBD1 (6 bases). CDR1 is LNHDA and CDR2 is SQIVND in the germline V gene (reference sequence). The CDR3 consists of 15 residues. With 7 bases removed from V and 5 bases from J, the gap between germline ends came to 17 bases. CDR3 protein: CASTQGRQRNEKLFF. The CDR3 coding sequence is TGTGCCAGTACTCAGGGGCGGCAGCGGAATGAAAAACTGTTTTTT.

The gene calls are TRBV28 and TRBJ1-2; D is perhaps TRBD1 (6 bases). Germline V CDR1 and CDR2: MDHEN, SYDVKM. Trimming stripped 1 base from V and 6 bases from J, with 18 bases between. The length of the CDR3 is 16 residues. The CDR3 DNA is TGTGCCAGCAGTTTATCTGGCCCGCAGGGGTGGAATGGCTACACCTTC. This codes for CASSLSGPQGWNGYTF.